This entry lists 17 T cell receptor beta chains sequenced from one sample in a study of cytomegalovirus exposure and HLA in healthy donors. In the PCR, 60 Vbeta and 13 Jbeta primers were used. Sequencing was performed with immunoSEQ multiplex PCR; in TCRdb, only in-frame clones are kept and a portion is missing. The sample contains about 130,000 clones, approximately 82% of which appear only once. The sequenced sample consisted of PBMCs. These receptor sequences come from a man aged 45-65 years in good health and CMV-seronegative.

The chain couples TRBV30 to TRBJ1-1; 7 nucleotides line up with TRBD1. Trimming at V came to 4 bases and at J to 5 bases, leaving 10 bases not matched to a gene. Germline CDR1 is GTSNPN and CDR2 is SVGIG (reference sequence). This CDR3 region has 14 residues. The CDR3 DNA reads as TGTGCCTGGACTCCGGGACAGTCAAGGACTGAAGCTTTCTTT. Its translation: CAWTPGQSRTEAFF.

The V gene is TRBV7-8, the J gene TRBJ1-4; 9 nucleotides match TRBD1. Germline V lookup: CDR1 SGHVS, CDR2 FQNEAQ. V dropped 3 bases and J dropped 2; count of bases not matched to a gene: 13. The CDR3 spans 19 residues. The CDR3 bases are TGTGCCAGCAGCTTTTCTCGTCGACTACAGGGGGCTACTAATGAAAAACTGTTTTTT. Translating it yields CASSFSRRLQGATNEKLFF.

This chain links TRBV5-8 with TRBJ1-2; D gene ambiguous. CDR1 and CDR2 (germline): SGHTS, YDEGEE. There are 12 residues in the CDR3. Trimming shortened V by 2 bases and J by 2 bases, and 4 bases separated the two germline ends. The DNA for the CDR3 is TGTGCCAGCAGCTTTCAAAACTATGGCTACACCTTC. Translating it yields CASSFQNYGYTF.

This clone came up once. The rearrangement joins TRBV7-9 to TRBJ1-5; D remains ambiguous. The CDR3 totals 12 residues. CDR1 is SEHNR and CDR2 is FQNEAQ in the germline V gene (reference sequence). The V gene lost 5 bases and the J gene lost 5 bases, with 7 bases spanning the gap. In DNA, the CDR3 is TGTGCCAGCAGCAATAGAGATCAGCCCCAGCATTTT. Its protein is CASSNRDQPQHF.

In this sample, this clone turned up a few times. V and J are TRBV27 and TRBJ2-2; maybe TRBD2 (5 bases). This CDR3 has 16 amino acids. V lost 3 bases and J lost 8, with 19 bases in between. From germline, CDR1 is MNHEY and CDR2 SMNVEV (reference sequence). The CDR3 DNA follows: TGTGCCAGCAGTTTGGAGGTGACTCTCCAACCTGGGGAGCTGTTTTTT. Protein product: CASSLEVTLQPGELFF.

The CDR3 loop is CASSQGLAEETQYF. The CDR3 DNA reads as TGCGCCAGCAGCCAAGGGTTGGCGGAAGAGACCCAGTACTTC. V and J are TRBV4-1 and TRBJ2-5, with D uncertain. Trimming shortened V by 1 base and J by 3 bases, and 9 bases separated the two germline ends. Per the germline V gene, CDR1 is MGHRA and CDR2 is YSYEKL. The CDR3 is 14 amino acids.

V usage is TRBV5-6 and J usage is TRBJ1-6; D may be TRBD1 (6 bases). Trimming left V 4 bases short and J 10 bases short, with 15 bases between. Germline CDR1 SGHDT, CDR2 YYEEEE. The CDR3 contains 14 residues. The CDR3 sequence is CASSRDTLGSPLHF. In DNA, the CDR3 is TGTGCCAGCAGCCGGGACACCCTGGGGTCACCCCTCCACTTT.

The chain is built from TRBV6-1 and TRBJ2-7; 7 bases line up with TRBD1. CDR3 length: 14 residues. Per the germline V gene, CDR1 is MNHNS and CDR2 is SASEGT. J was trimmed by 0 bases and V by 2 bases; bases with no gene match: 1. This chain's CDR3 is CASSERDSSYEQYF. DNA for the CDR3: TGTGCCAGCAGTGAAAGGGACAGCTCCTACGAGCAGTACTTC.

The V call is TRBV11-2, the J call TRBJ2-7; 8 nucleotides match TRBD1. The germline gives CDR1 SGHAT, CDR2 FQNNGV. J was trimmed by 5 bases and V by 3 bases; bases with no gene match: 6. This CDR3 is built from 14 residues. CDR3 in amino acids: CASSLTGVRHEQYF. The DNA for the CDR3 is TGTGCCAGCAGCTTGACAGGGGTTCGCCACGAGCAGTACTTC.

The J gene is TRBJ2-1, the V gene TRBV13; 8 bases align to TRBD1. The CDR3 covers 16 residues. Trimming at V came to 5 bases and at J to 7 bases, leaving 13 bases not matched to a gene. CDR1 is PRHDT, CDR2 FYEKMQ, per germline (reference sequence). The CDR3, as DNA: TGTGCCAGCAGCGCAGTAAGAACAGGGGGTCGGAATGAGCAGTTCTTC. Translating it yields CASSAVRTGGRNEQFF.

The V gene is TRBV9, the J gene TRBJ2-3, with 11 bases that match TRBD2. V shed 0 bases, J shed 2 bases, and the junction held 5 bases outside the gene matches. This CDR3 region has 17 residues. CDR1 SGDLS and CDR2 YYNGEE come from the germline V gene. This CDR3 is CASSVGLAGGATDTQYF. The CDR3 coding sequence is TGTGCCAGCAGCGTAGGGCTAGCGGGGGGAGCCACAGATACGCAGTATTTT.

This chain uses TRBV7-9 with TRBJ2-7, with TRBD2 matching over 7 bases. Germline V CDR1 and CDR2: SEHNR, FQNEAQ (reference sequence). This CDR3 region has 12 residues. Unmatched junction bases numbered 1, after V lost 6 bases and J lost 2 bases. The CDR3 DNA reads as TGTGCCAGCAGTGGACTAGCCTACGAGCAGTACTTC. Its translation is CASSGLAYEQYF. Full variable domain (rest looked up from reference TRBV7-9 and TRBJ2-7): DTGVSQNPRHKITKRGQNVTFRCDPISEHNRLYWYRQTLGQGPEFLTYFQNEAQLEKSRLLSDRFSAERPKGSFSTLEIQRTEQGDSAMYLCASSGLAYEQYFGPGTRLTVT.

J is TRBJ1-3 and V is TRBV2; D not certain. Trimming stripped 6 bases from V and 0 bases from J, with 15 bases between. CDR1 SNHLY and CDR2 FYNNEI come from the germline V gene. CDR3 length equals 16 residues. This CDR3 is CASSPSLAFSGNTIYF. CDR3 DNA: TGTGCCAGCAGCCCTTCGTTAGCCTTCTCTGGAAACACCATATATTTT.

The chain couples TRBV7-8 to TRBJ2-5, with D possibly TRBD2 on 6 matching bases. V lost 5 bases and J lost 5, with 24 bases in between. This CDR3 has 17 amino acids. Per the germline V gene, CDR1 is SGHVS and CDR2 is FQNEAQ. CDR3 region: CASSHRVFAGRRETQYF. As DNA, the CDR3 is TGTGCCAGCAGCCATCGAGTGTTCGCCGGGAGAAGGGAGACCCAGTACTTC.

The CDR3 nucleotides read TGTGCCAGCAGTGACTCGAAGTCCCGGGGGAGCAATCAGCCCCAGCATTTT. Its protein product is CASSDSKSRGSNQPQHF. V and J are TRBV6-4 and TRBJ1-5, with D maybe TRBD1 (5 bases). This CDR3 region has 17 residues. Per germline, CDR1 MRHNA and CDR2 SNTAGT. The V end was cut by 0 bases, the J end by 1 base, with 13 bases between.

The J gene is TRBJ1-1, the V gene TRBV11-3, with TRBD1 matching over 7 bases. In germline, CDR1 is SGHNT, CDR2 YENEEA. The CDR3 consists of 14 residues. Losses at the gene ends were 3 bases for V and 1 base for J; bases not matched to a gene: 2. The CDR3 spells CASSFRTGNTEAFF. The DNA of the CDR3 is TGTGCCAGCAGCTTCAGGACAGGGAACACTGAAGCTTTCTTT. Based on the CDR3 plus reference TRBV11-3 and TRBJ1-1, the full variable domain is EAGVVQSPRYKIIEKKQPVAFWCNPISGHNTLYWYLQNLGQGPELLIRYENEEAVDDSQLPKDRFSAERLKGVDSTLKIQPAELGDSAVYLCASSFRTGNTEAFFGQGTRLTVV.

Points on this clone: This specimen includes other DNA sequences encoding the same CDR3. V usage is TRBV5-1 and J usage is TRBJ1-1; D might be TRBD1 (6 bases). Per germline, CDR1 SGHRS and CDR2 YFSETQ. Trimming pared 4 bases from V and 0 bases from J, leaving 10 bases between. CDR3 length equals 14 residues. CDR3 in amino acids: CASSLGQMNTEAFF. The CDR3 DNA follows: TGCGCCAGCAGCCTGGGACAAATGAACACTGAAGCTTTCTTT. The full variable domain, rest sourced from reference TRBV5-1 and TRBJ1-1, is KAGVTQTPRYLIKTRGQQVTLSCSPISGHRSVSWYQQTPGQGLQFLFEYFSETQRNKGNFPGRFSGRQFSNSRSEMNVSTLELGDSALYLCASSLGQMNTEAFFGQGTRLTVV.